These 9 T cell receptor beta chains share one sample of origin, sequenced in a study of blood T cell repertoires in COVID-19. Data came from immunoSEQ multiplex PCR; TCRdb stores just in-frame clones and leaves some out. The table lists some 250,000 clones, approximately 82% of them singletons. Sequencing was performed on peripheral blood. These receptors were collected from a young man who had recovered from COVID-19.

V gene TRBV13 combines with J gene TRBJ2-7, with 7 bases aligning to TRBD1. Germline V gene lookup returns CDR1 PRHDT and CDR2 FYEKMQ (reference sequence). The V gene end was trimmed by 0 bases and the J gene end by 3 bases; junction bases not matched to a gene: 2. This CDR3 has 14 amino acids. For the CDR3, the DNA is TGTGCCAGCAGCTTAGGAGGGACAGACTACGAGCAGTACGTC. Translated: CASSLGGTDYEQYV.

The chain uses TRBV10-3 and TRBJ2-6; 8 positions agree with TRBD1. Trimming removed 2 bases from V and 2 bases from J; junction bases left unmatched: 8. This CDR3 has 18 residues. The germline V gene has CDR1 ENHRY and CDR2 SYGVKD. CDR3 in amino acids: CAISEGEDRGAGANVLTF. For the CDR3, the DNA is TGTGCCATCAGTGAGGGGGAAGACAGGGGAGCTGGGGCCAACGTCCTGACTTTC.

The rearrangement uses TRBV7-8 and TRBJ2-3; 8 bases are shared with TRBD2. The CDR3 contains 14 residues. CDR1 is SGHVS and CDR2 is FQNEAQ in the germline V gene. The V segment lost 5 bases and the J segment 6 bases; nucleotides outside the gene matches: 7. In DNA, the CDR3 is TGTGCCAGCAGCGTAGAGACTAGCGCCGATACGCAGTATTTT. This gives the protein CASSVETSADTQYF.

The gene calls are TRBV7-2 and TRBJ2-1; D might be TRBD1 (6 bases). V dropped 3 bases and J dropped 4 bases, with 13 bases sitting between them. The CDR3 has 15 residues. The germline V gene encodes CDR1 SGHTA and CDR2 FQGNSA. CDR3 sequence (DNA): TGTGCCAGCAGCTTTCGGGACACCCGTTACAATGAGCAGTTCTTC. It is translated as CASSFRDTRYNEQFF.

This clone was recorded a few times. The rearrangement links TRBV4-1 to TRBJ1-1; D gene ambiguous. V lost 2 bases, J lost 2 bases, and 9 bases lay in between. The CDR3 totals 14 residues. Germline V CDR1 and CDR2: MGHRA, YSYEKL. This CDR3 reads CASSQPNRNTEAFF. CDR3 coding DNA: TGCGCCAGCAGCCAACCCAATAGAAACACTGAAGCTTTCTTT.

The rearrangement uses TRBV6-1 and TRBJ1-6; D is perhaps TRBD1 (6 bases). Germline-derived CDR1 and CDR2 are MNHNS and SASEGT. The CDR3 covers 13 residues. V dropped 2 bases and J dropped 9 bases, with 8 bases sitting between them. The CDR3 spells CASSELRGSPLHF. The DNA of the CDR3 is TGTGCCAGCAGTGAACTCAGGGGTTCACCCCTCCACTTT.

The chain employs TRBV6-2 or TRBV6-3 and TRBJ2-5; D unresolved. V was cut by 6 bases and J by 0 bases, with 17 bases left in between. The CDR3 totals 16 residues. Germline assignment: CDR1 MNHEY and CDR2 SVGEGT. The CDR3 DNA is TGTGCCAGCAGACCTTCGCTACCCTCGTACCAAGAGACCCAGTACTTC. Translated: CASRPSLPSYQETQYF.

This clone was counted only a few times. The chain carries TRBV2 and TRBJ1-2; TRBD1 aligns across 7 bases. The CDR3 has 17 amino acids. J gave up 2 bases and V 4 bases, and 13 bases lay outside the gene matches. Germline CDR1 SNHLY, CDR2 FYNNEI. The CDR3 DNA reads TGTGCCAGCAGTGGGAGCCTTCCGGGACAGAAGAACTATGGCTACACCTTC. It codes for CASSGSLPGQKNYGYTF.

This chain links TRBV7-9 with TRBJ1-4; TRBD1 might be the D (6 bases). V shed 5 bases and J shed 12 bases, with 13 bases lying between them. The CDR3 consists of 12 residues. Germline CDR1 is SEHNR and CDR2 is FQNEAQ (reference sequence). The CDR3 loop reads CASSAHRVELFF. The CDR3, as DNA: TGTGCCAGCAGCGCACACAGGGTCGAACTGTTTTTT.